These T cell receptor beta chains were read from a single sample in a study of metastatic and nonmetastatic thyroid tumors. TCRdb ran MiXCR on the PCR reads. The data hold tens of thousands of clones, with 20% observed a single time. The sample comprised adjacent normal tissue. These receptors came from a female donor with papillary thyroid cancer or a benign thyroid nodule (not recorded which). Some clones in this sample may be carry-over from other donors' samples. The CDR3 runs from the conserved cysteine through the conserved F or W. D genes are given only for firm matches. The listing skips clone size in some rows; elsewhere it reads once, few, many or a size class.

CDR3nt: TGTGCCAGCAGCCAAGACTCCCAGCGGGAGTTAGGGTCCTACAATGAGCAGTTCTTC
CDR3aa: CASSQDSQRELGSYNEQFF
d_gene: TRBD2
abundance: many
j_gene: TRBJ2-1
v_gene: TRBV3-1

CDR3nt: TGTGCCAGCAGCCCCACAGGAGAGCCATACACTGAAGCTTTCTTT
CDR3aa: CASSPTGEPYTEAFF
d_gene: NA
abundance: NA
j_gene: TRBJ1-1
v_gene: TRBV5-5

CDR3nt: TGTGCCAGCAGCTTAGCTGGGGACGCTGAATCTTTCTTT
CDR3aa: CASSLAGDAESFF
d_gene: NA
abundance: NA
j_gene: TRBJ1-1
v_gene: TRBV7-2

CDR3nt: TGCAGTGCCCTGGGACATCGTAACACTGAAGCTTTCTTT
CDR3aa: CSALGHRNTEAFF
d_gene: NA
abundance: once
j_gene: TRBJ1-1
v_gene: TRBV20-1

CDR3nt: TGTGCCATCAGTGACAGAACTAACTATGGCTACACCTTC
CDR3aa: CAISDRTNYGYTF
d_gene: NA
abundance: many
j_gene: TRBJ1-2
v_gene: TRBV10-3

CDR3nt: TGTGCCAGCAGCCCTCCAGGGACAGAGCAGTACTTC
CDR3aa: CASSPPGTEQYF
d_gene: NA
abundance: medium-sized
j_gene: TRBJ2-7
v_gene: TRBV4-2

CDR3nt: TGTGCCAGCAGCCAAGCAGGGACAGGGAATAGGAATGAGCAGTTCTTC
CDR3aa: CASSQAGTGNRNEQFF
d_gene: TRBD1
abundance: many
j_gene: TRBJ2-1
v_gene: TRBV3-1

CDR3nt: TGTGCCAGCAGCTTTCAGGGCTCCTACGAGCAGTACTTC
CDR3aa: CASSFQGSYEQYF
d_gene: NA
abundance: many
j_gene: TRBJ2-7
v_gene: TRBV5-4

CDR3nt: TGTGCCAGCAGCTTAGGGACAGACTATGGCTACACCTTC
CDR3aa: CASSLGTDYGYTF
d_gene: NA
abundance: many
j_gene: TRBJ1-2
v_gene: TRBV7-6

CDR3nt: TGTGCCAGCAGTTTGGAGGGGGCCGCGATTTTAGGCGACGAGCAGTACTTC
CDR3aa: CASSLEGAAILGDEQYF
d_gene: NA
abundance: medium-sized
j_gene: TRBJ2-7
v_gene: TRBV28

CDR3nt: TGTGCCAACAGCTATCGAGGGGTGGCTAGGGACGAGCAGTACTTC
CDR3aa: CANSYRGVARDEQYF
d_gene: NA
abundance: NA
j_gene: TRBJ2-7
v_gene: TRBV5-4

CDR3nt: TGTGCCAGCAGCTTAGGTGCCTACGTGACAGGGTCGGATGGCTACACCTTC
CDR3aa: CASSLGAYVTGSDGYTF
d_gene: TRBD1
abundance: NA
j_gene: TRBJ1-2
v_gene: TRBV11-1

CDR3nt: TGTGCCAGCACAGGCCAGGGAGTCTCTGGAAACACCATATATTTT
CDR3aa: CASTGQGVSGNTIYF
d_gene: NA
abundance: NA
j_gene: TRBJ1-3
v_gene: TRBV27

CDR3nt: TGTGCCAGCAGCGTAGAGGGGTATGGCTACACCTTC
CDR3aa: CASSVEGYGYTF
d_gene: NA
abundance: many
j_gene: TRBJ1-2
v_gene: TRBV9

CDR3nt: TGCGCCAGCAGCTTGGTTAAAGGGGCCCGCGAGCAGTACTTC
CDR3aa: CASSLVKGAREQYF
d_gene: NA
abundance: medium-sized
j_gene: TRBJ2-7
v_gene: TRBV5-1

CDR3nt: TGTGCCTGGAGTGTATGGGGGGGCTTCTATGGCTACACCTTC
CDR3aa: CAWSVWGGFYGYTF
d_gene: NA
abundance: NA
j_gene: TRBJ1-2
v_gene: TRBV30

CDR3nt: TGTGCCAGCAGTGTCTCCCTAGCGGGAGTAGTCTATGAGCAGTTCTTC
CDR3aa: CASSVSLAGVVYEQFF
d_gene: TRBD2
abundance: NA
j_gene: TRBJ2-1
v_gene: TRBV2

CDR3nt: TGCACCAGCAGGGGACAGTGCTACGGTGAGCAGTTCTTC
CDR3aa: CTSRGQCYGEQFF
d_gene: TRBD1
abundance: NA
j_gene: TRBJ2-1
v_gene: TRBV5-1

CDR3nt: TGTGCCAGCAGCTTAATTGACACCAATGAGCAGTTCTTC
CDR3aa: CASSLIDTNEQFF
d_gene: NA
abundance: many
j_gene: TRBJ2-1
v_gene: TRBV7-3

CDR3nt: TGTGCCAGCAAAGTAGAGTGGAGCACAGATACGCAGTATTTT
CDR3aa: CASKVEWSTDTQYF
d_gene: NA
abundance: many
j_gene: TRBJ2-3
v_gene: TRBV6-1

CDR3nt: TGTGCCACCAACCGGGACAGAAGAACTGAAAAACTGTTTTTT
CDR3aa: CATNRDRRTEKLFF
d_gene: TRBD1
abundance: NA
j_gene: TRBJ1-4
v_gene: TRBV28

CDR3nt: TGTGCCAACAGTCGCGACAGGATCTATGGCTACACCTTC
CDR3aa: CANSRDRIYGYTF
d_gene: NA
abundance: NA
j_gene: TRBJ1-2
v_gene: TRBV6-1

CDR3nt: TGCAGTGGAGGTTTTGGAGCTGGAAACACCATATATTTT
CDR3aa: CSGGFGAGNTIYF
d_gene: NA
abundance: many
j_gene: TRBJ1-3
v_gene: TRBV20-1

CDR3nt: TGTGCCAGCAGAACAGGGTTCAACTATGGCTACACCTTC
CDR3aa: CASRTGFNYGYTF
d_gene: NA
abundance: NA
j_gene: TRBJ1-2
v_gene: TRBV6-1

CDR3nt: TGTGCCAGCAGCCCGCGGACGTACACTGAAGCTTTCTTT
CDR3aa: CASSPRTYTEAFF
d_gene: NA
abundance: many
j_gene: TRBJ1-1
v_gene: TRBV11-1

CDR3nt: TGTGCCAGCAGCCCCCGGGGAGCGGGAGGCCACGAGCAGTACTTC
CDR3aa: CASSPRGAGGHEQYF
d_gene: TRBD2
abundance: many
j_gene: TRBJ2-7
v_gene: TRBV11-3

CDR3nt: TGTGCCAGCAGCTTACCGACGAGGGGGAACATTCAGTACTTC
CDR3aa: CASSLPTRGNIQYF
d_gene: NA
abundance: many
j_gene: TRBJ2-4
v_gene: TRBV11-3

CDR3nt: TGTGCCAGCAGCTCCCCGGGAGAGGCAGGGGGCTATGGCTACACCTTC
CDR3aa: CASSSPGEAGGYGYTF
d_gene: TRBD1
abundance: many
j_gene: TRBJ1-2
v_gene: TRBV5-6

CDR3nt: TGTGCCAGCAGAGCCGGGACAGGGAGCTCCTACGAGCAGTACTTC
CDR3aa: CASRAGTGSSYEQYF
d_gene: TRBD1
abundance: few
j_gene: TRBJ2-7
v_gene: TRBV6-1

CDR3nt: TGTGCCAGCAGCTTAGCGGGAGGGCCCGGTGAGCAGTTCTTC
CDR3aa: CASSLAGGPGEQFF
d_gene: TRBD2
abundance: NA
j_gene: TRBJ2-1
v_gene: TRBV5-4

CDR3nt: TGTGCCAGCAGCTATTCTAGCGGGTACTACAATGAGCAGTTCTTC
CDR3aa: CASSYSSGYYNEQFF
d_gene: TRBD2
abundance: NA
j_gene: TRBJ2-1
v_gene: TRBV11-2

CDR3nt: TGTGCCAGCAGGGACGAAGATACGCAGTATTTT
CDR3aa: CASRDEDTQYF
d_gene: NA
abundance: many
j_gene: TRBJ2-3
v_gene: TRBV12-3/TRBV12-4

CDR3nt: TGTGCCAGCAGCCGACAGGGATACTACGAGCAGTACTTC
CDR3aa: CASSRQGYYEQYF
d_gene: TRBD1
abundance: few
j_gene: TRBJ2-7
v_gene: TRBV6-1

CDR3nt: TGTGCCAGCAGTGAATGGACAGAGCCCTCCTACAATGAGCAGTTCTTC
CDR3aa: CASSEWTEPSYNEQFF
d_gene: NA
abundance: medium-sized
j_gene: TRBJ2-1
v_gene: TRBV6-1

CDR3nt: TGTGCCAGCAGCCCCCTAGACAACTATGGCTACACCTTC
CDR3aa: CASSPLDNYGYTF
d_gene: NA
abundance: medium-sized
j_gene: TRBJ1-2
v_gene: TRBV7-2

CDR3nt: TGTGCCAGCAGTGTCGGGATCCATGAGCAGTTCTTC
CDR3aa: CASSVGIHEQFF
d_gene: NA
abundance: medium-sized
j_gene: TRBJ2-1
v_gene: TRBV2

CDR3nt: TGTGCCAGCAGTGACCCCTCGGGCAGGGTAGGGGAGACCCAGTACTTC
CDR3aa: CASSDPSGRVGETQYF
d_gene: NA
abundance: many
j_gene: TRBJ2-5
v_gene: TRBV25-1

CDR3nt: TGTGCCAGCAGCGTAAAGCAGGGGAACACCGGGGAGCTGTTTTTT
CDR3aa: CASSVKQGNTGELFF
d_gene: NA
abundance: many
j_gene: TRBJ2-2
v_gene: TRBV9

CDR3nt: TGTGCCATCAGCACTCTGGGGCGCGGTGAAGCTTTCTTT
CDR3aa: CAISTLGRGEAFF
d_gene: NA
abundance: many
j_gene: TRBJ1-1
v_gene: TRBV10-3

CDR3nt: TGTGCCAGCGGCCCGAGGCCAGATACGCAGTATTTT
CDR3aa: CASGPRPDTQYF
d_gene: NA
abundance: NA
j_gene: TRBJ2-3
v_gene: TRBV3-1

CDR3nt: TGTGCCAGCAGTGACGTTGGGGGGGCTGACGAGCAGTACTTC
CDR3aa: CASSDVGGADEQYF
d_gene: NA
abundance: medium-sized
j_gene: TRBJ2-7
v_gene: TRBV6-1

CDR3nt: TGTGCCAGCAGTTACTTTGATGGATACTACAATGAGCAGTTCTTC
CDR3aa: CASSYFDGYYNEQFF
d_gene: NA
abundance: NA
j_gene: TRBJ2-1
v_gene: TRBV27

CDR3nt: TGCAGCGTCCAGGACAGGAGGGCCTCCTACGAGCAGTACTTC
CDR3aa: CSVQDRRASYEQYF
d_gene: NA
abundance: many
j_gene: TRBJ2-7
v_gene: TRBV29-1

CDR3nt: TGCGCCAGCAGCACCGCAGGGGGTTCCGAGCAGTTCTTC
CDR3aa: CASSTAGGSEQFF
d_gene: TRBD1
abundance: many
j_gene: TRBJ2-1
v_gene: TRBV5-1

CDR3nt: TGTGCCAGCAGTGAAGCTCGAGACAGGGGGCTTGAAGCTTTCTTT
CDR3aa: CASSEARDRGLEAFF
d_gene: TRBD1
abundance: medium-sized
j_gene: TRBJ1-1
v_gene: TRBV2

CDR3nt: TGTGCCAGCAGCTCCTGGACAGGTAGGAACACTGAAGCTTTCTTT
CDR3aa: CASSSWTGRNTEAFF
d_gene: TRBD1
abundance: once
j_gene: TRBJ1-1
v_gene: TRBV7-2

CDR3nt: TGTGCCAGCAGTTTGGCGGGAGGTCTAAACAATGAGCAGTTCTTC
CDR3aa: CASSLAGGLNNEQFF
d_gene: TRBD2
abundance: few
j_gene: TRBJ2-1
v_gene: TRBV12-3/TRBV12-4